The clone carrying this TCR beta chain was detected only a few times. As yet, its antigen is unknown. Isolated RNA was reverse transcribed in full, so expressed TCRB transcripts were sequenced. Clones were sequenced by immunoSEQ multiplex PCR, and TCRdb holds only the in-frame ones, with some missing. The sample has about 710,000 clones; 11% to 15% are singletons. The record originates from a study of beta chain features in type 1 diabetes. Germline V gene lookup returns CDR1 SGHRS and CDR2 YFSETQ. The CDR3 sequence is 15 residues long. The V and J ends lost 4 bases and 2 bases, in that order; junction bases with no gene match: 8. Study-wide results and limits: Moderately but significantly shorter TCRB CDR3s were found in Type 1 diabetes patients in all four CD4+ subsets.

Sequencing used naive CD4+ T cells from blood. The chain is built from TRBV5-1 and TRBJ2-5; 7 nucleotides agree with TRBD1. This TCR was recovered from a man between 18 and 29 years old with type 1 diabetes. CDR3 sequence reads: CASSPAPGQQETQYF. The CDR3 nucleotides are TGCGCCAGCAGCCCGGCACCGGGACAGCAAGAGACCCAGTACTTC. Full variable domain (rest looked up from reference TRBV5-1 and TRBJ2-5): KAGVTQTPRYLIKTRGQQVTLSCSPISGHRSVSWYQQTPGQGLQFLFEYFSETQRNKGNFPGRFSGRQFSNSRSEMNVSTLELGDSALYLCASSPAPGQQETQYFGPGTRLLVL.